What follows are 16 T cell receptor beta chains derived from one specimen sequenced in a study of shared clonotypes between healthy human individuals. Clones were sequenced by immunoSEQ multiplex PCR, and TCRdb holds only the in-frame ones, with some missing. The repertoire holds about 2.4 million clones, with roughly 92% as singletons. Sequencing input: naive CD4+ T cells sorted from blood. The subset: CD45RA+ positively selected. All receptors derive from a man aged 18 to 35 in good health.

The genes are TRBV9 and TRBJ2-7; D ambiguous. The CDR3 consists of 13 residues. Germline V lookup: CDR1 SGDLS, CDR2 YYNGEE. V was clipped by 0 bases and J by 6 bases, with 10 bases between them. CDR3 DNA sequence: TGTGCCAGCAGCGTAGAGGTGGAATCCGAGCAGTACTTC. It specifies CASSVEVESEQYF.

The chain combines TRBV5-1 with TRBJ1-3; TRBD1 agrees at 7 bases. V was pared by 4 bases and J by 0 bases, with 4 bases of the junction left unmatched. Germline assignment: CDR1 SGHRS and CDR2 YFSETQ. The length of the CDR3 is 15 residues. The chain's CDR3 is CASSPGQNSGNTIYF. CDR3 nucleotide sequence: TGCGCCAGCAGCCCGGGACAGAACTCTGGAAACACCATATATTTT.

The chain uses TRBV7-9 and TRBJ2-3; possible D gene TRBD2, 6 bases. Trimming cost V 2 bases and J 5 bases, with 14 bases left between them. In germline, CDR1 is SEHNR, CDR2 FQNEAQ (reference sequence). The CDR3 sequence is 15 residues long. The CDR3 nucleotides are TGTGCCAGCAGCTTAATAGGTAGCGGAGGAGATACGCAGTATTTT. It encodes CASSLIGSGGDTQYF.

Of note for this clone: Different DNA sequences within this sample yield the same CDR3. The V call is TRBV19, the J call TRBJ1-1; D may be TRBD1 (5 bases). This CDR3 region has 14 residues. V lost 4 bases to trimming and J lost 1 base, with 10 bases between them. The germline gives CDR1 LNHDA, CDR2 SQIVND (reference sequence). The CDR3 nucleotides read TGTGCCAGTAGTACGGGACGGGGGAACACTGAAGCTTTCTTT. Protein: CASSTGRGNTEAFF.

This chain joins TRBV25-1 and TRBJ1-4; D ambiguous. Germline assignment: CDR1 MGHDK and CDR2 SYGVNS. The V gene lost 0 bases and the J gene lost 10 bases, with 6 bases spanning the gap. The CDR3 loop spans 12 amino acids. CDR3 loop: CASSEYSGKLFF. In nucleotides, the CDR3 is TGTGCCAGCAGTGAATATAGTGGAAAACTGTTTTTT.

A word on this clone: Distinct nucleotide sequences in the sample also encode this CDR3. The V call is TRBV5-6, the J call TRBJ1-2; D gene uncertain. Per germline, CDR1 SGHDT and CDR2 YYEEEE. The CDR3 length is 14 residues. V was clipped by 0 bases and J by 2 bases, with 8 bases between them. This CDR3 is CASSLVVPNYGYTF. CDR3 bases: TGTGCCAGCAGCTTGGTGGTCCCGAACTATGGCTACACCTTC.

V is TRBV30 and J is TRBJ1-5; the match to TRBD1 covers 7 bases. Looked up from germline, CDR1 is GTSNPN and CDR2 is SVGIG (reference sequence). The CDR3 loop spans 12 amino acids. V dropped 5 bases and J dropped 7; count of bases not matched to a gene: 5. The CDR3 reads CAWEQGTQPQHF. The DNA of the CDR3 is TGTGCCTGGGAACAGGGGACGCAGCCCCAGCATTTT.

The chain carries TRBV19 and TRBJ1-2; 9 bases agree with TRBD1. The V gene end was trimmed by 3 bases and the J gene end by 7 bases; junction bases not matched to a gene: 6. The germline V gene has CDR1 LNHDA and CDR2 SQIVND (reference sequence). The CDR3 totals 14 residues. For the CDR3, the DNA is TGTGCCAGTAGTATTCCGGGACAGGGACCTGGCTACACCTTC. It encodes CASSIPGQGPGYTF.

The chain recombines TRBV4-1 with TRBJ1-4; tentatively, D is TRBD1 (6 bases). V lost 6 bases and J lost 4, with 15 bases in between. CDR3 length equals 15 residues. The germline V gene has CDR1 MGHRA and CDR2 YSYEKL. CDR3 sequence reads: CASSDDRTVNEKLFF. CDR3 DNA: TGCGCCAGCAGTGACGACAGGACTGTTAATGAAAAACTGTTTTTT.

CDR3 coding DNA: TGTGCCAGCAGCTTTCGACAGGGAACCTACGAGCAGTACTTC. Its protein product is CASSFRQGTYEQYF. This chain joins TRBV5-4 and TRBJ2-7; 7 bases map to TRBD1. The V gene's germline CDR1 is SGHNT and CDR2 YYREEE (reference sequence). V shed 2 bases and J 2 bases; nucleotides not matched to a gene: 4. The CDR3 is 14 amino acids.

This rearrangement joins TRBV2 to TRBJ1-2; D possibly corresponds to TRBD1 (5 bases). Germline assignment: CDR1 SNHLY and CDR2 FYNNEI. The CDR3 has 14 amino acids. With 4 bases removed from V and 6 bases from J, the gap between germline ends came to 15 bases. The CDR3 spells CASSAPAGSNGYTF. The CDR3 region has the DNA TGTGCCAGCAGTGCCCCCGCAGGGAGTAATGGCTACACCTTC.

This clone occurred once. This chain joins TRBV4-1 and TRBJ2-3, with a tentative D call TRBD2 (6 bases). Trimming removed 4 bases from V and 3 bases from J, with 17 bases in between. This CDR3 has 16 amino acids. Per germline, CDR1 MGHRA and CDR2 YSYEKL. For the CDR3, the DNA is TGCGCCAGCAGCCGGCTTACGGGGAGCGGGACAGATACGCAGTATTTT. It codes for CASSRLTGSGTDTQYF.

The chain links TRBV7-2 to TRBJ2-1; 7 nucleotides agree with TRBD2. Germline trimming cut 5 bases from V and 8 bases from J; bases unmatched to any gene: 9. The length of the CDR3 is 14 residues. Germline V gives CDR1 SGHTA, CDR2 FQGNSA. As DNA, the CDR3 is TGTGCCAGCAGCCCGGCGGGACTATCACATGAGCAGTTCTTC. It translates to CASSPAGLSHEQFF.

CDR3: CANSGGNTEAFF. The CDR3 region has the DNA TGTGCCAACTCTGGGGGAAACACTGAAGCTTTCTTT. The V and J genes are TRBV9 and TRBJ1-1, with D possibly being TRBD1 (5 bases). Between the trimmed V and J ends, which lost 9 bases and 2 bases, there was a span of 11 bases. This CDR3 has 12 amino acids. Germline loops: CDR1 SGDLS, CDR2 YYNGEE.

The J gene is TRBJ2-1, the V gene TRBV25-1; 11 positions agree with TRBD2. In germline, CDR1 is MGHDK, CDR2 SYGVNS. V lost 3 bases, J lost 8 bases, and 9 bases stayed unmatched. The CDR3 runs 16 residues. CDR3 nucleotides: TGTGCCAGCAGTGATGGTTTAGCGGGAGGGGCCGATGAGCAGTTCTTC. This gives the protein CASSDGLAGGADEQFF.

V usage is TRBV19 and J usage is TRBJ2-7, with D possibly being TRBD1 (6 bases). The germline V and J ends were trimmed by 5 bases and 4 bases, with 12 bases remaining between them. CDR1 and CDR2 from the germline V gene are LNHDA and SQIVND (reference sequence). The CDR3 spans 13 residues. The CDR3 DNA is TGTGCCAGTAGTCAGGACAGCCGTTACGAGCAGTACTTC. It specifies CASSQDSRYEQYF.